These 29 T cell receptor beta chains came from one sample sequenced in a study of Graves' ophthalmopathy and Graves' hyperthyroidism. Amplification of the TCR beta CDR3 regions used RNA transcripts (as template). An opening RT-PCR round employed HTBI primers and preceded a second-round multiplex PCR. TCRdb called the multiplex PCR reads again in MiXCR, with one record for every CDR3 protein. This table holds 350,000 to 400,000 distinct CDR3 sequences, 15% found once. The source material was peripheral blood. The receptor source for this set is a woman younger than 30 with stable Graves' hyperthyroidism.

To note about this clonotype: This clone may be a read error of a much larger clone one base away. This chain joins TRBV12-3 or TRBV12-4 and TRBJ2-5; TRBD2 agrees at 8 bases. There are 14 residues in the CDR3. This CDR3 is CASSSGGTQETKYF. CDR3 in DNA: TGTGCCAGCAGTAGCGGGGGTACCCAGGAGACCAAGTACTTC.

This clonotype appeared many times. V and J are TRBV12-3 or TRBV12-4 and TRBJ2-5; D gene uncertain. This CDR3 spans 13 amino acids. Trimming cost V 2 bases and J 2 bases, with 6 bases left between them. The CDR3, as DNA: TGTGCCAGCAGTTTACACAGACAAGAGACCCAGTACTTC. Its protein product is CASSLHRQETQYF.

This clonotype occurred many times. This sequence joins TRBV12-5 and TRBJ2-7; D uncertain. Germline CDR1 and CDR2: LGHNT and FRNRAP. This CDR3 spans 16 amino acids. V dropped 0 bases and J dropped 4 bases, with 16 bases sitting between them. CDR3 bases: TGTGCTAGTGGTTTGGTTCAAAGAACGTTGTGGTACGAGCAGTACTTC. Protein sequence: CASGLVQRTLWYEQYF.

The rearrangement uses TRBV11-2 and TRBJ2-2; 7 nucleotides agree with TRBD1. CDR3 length: 15 residues. The V and J ends lost 0 bases and 7 bases, in that order; junction bases with no gene match: 5. Germline-derived CDR1 and CDR2 are SGHAT and FQNNGV. The CDR3 DNA reads as TGTGCCAGCAGCTTAGAAGGGGGCGCCGGCGGGGAGCTGTTTTTT. This gives the protein CASSLEGGAGGELFF.

The rearrangement uses TRBV11-1 and TRBJ2-5, with D perhaps matching TRBD1 (5 bases). The CDR3 contains 13 residues. V was trimmed by 5 bases and J by 5 bases, leaving 12 bases between them. Germline V CDR1 and CDR2: SGHAT, FQDESV (reference sequence). The CDR3 DNA reads as TGTGCCAGCAGCCGCAGGGCGTACGAGACCCAGTACTTC. This translates into CASSRRAYETQYF.

As for this clonotype: Sequence at one end of the junction differs from germline and may be a read error. The chain combines TRBV28 with TRBJ2-7, with D possibly being TRBD1 (5 bases). This CDR3 is built from 15 residues. Germline V lookup: CDR1 MDHEN, CDR2 SYDVKM. The CDR3, as DNA: TGTGCCAGCAGTTTGGCCCCTGACAGACCCTACGGGCAGTACTTC. Translated, it gives CASSLAPDRPYGQYF.

This clonotype has only a few counts. J is TRBJ1-6 and V is TRBV4-1, with 8 bases fitting TRBD1. The germline CDR1 and CDR2 sequences are MGHRA and YSYEKL. The CDR3 runs to 17 residues. After removal of 0 bases from V and 7 bases from J, the junction contained 8 bases not matched to a gene. The DNA of the CDR3 is TGCGCCAGCAGCCAAGAGTGGCAGGGGGCTCGGAATTCACCCCTCCACTTT. It translates to CASSQEWQGARNSPLHF.

This clonotype was counted only a few times. This may arise from a read error, as a much more abundant clone is one base away. This sequence joins TRBV14 and TRBJ2-7, with unresolved D. The CDR3 has 10 residues. Germline V gives CDR1 SGHDN, CDR2 FVKESK. Trimming removed 9 bases at V and 2 bases at J, with 5 bases between. This CDR3 is CARTPYEQYF. The CDR3, as DNA: TGTGCCAGAACCCCCTACGAGCAGTACTTC.

J is TRBJ2-2 and V is TRBV6-5, with 8 bases that match TRBD1. CDR1 is MNHEY and CDR2 is SVGAGI in the germline V gene. The CDR3 runs to 17 residues. V lost 1 base to trimming and J lost 3 bases; unmatched junction nucleotides: 7. The CDR3 DNA sequence: TGTGCCAGCAGTTACTTTTGGACAGGGACATACACCGGGGAGCTGTTTTTT. This translates into CASSYFWTGTYTGELFF.

The chain has TRBV4-1 and TRBJ2-7; D remains ambiguous. V gave up 0 bases and J gave up 2 bases, with 8 bases separating them. CDR1 and CDR2 (germline): MGHRA, YSYEKL. CDR3 length equals 14 residues. CDR3 in DNA: TGCGCCAGCAGCCAAGACGCAGAAACCTACGAGCAGTACTTC. It yields the protein CASSQDAETYEQYF.

This clonotype has only a few counts. The chain has TRBV4-2 and TRBJ2-2, with a tentative D call TRBD2 (5 bases). V lost 0 bases and J lost 5, with 10 bases in between. In germline, CDR1 is LGHNA, CDR2 YNFKEQ. There are 15 residues in the CDR3. Here the CDR3 DNA reads TGTGCCAGCAGCCAAGACTCAAAGCGGACCGGGGAGCTGTTTTTT. Its translation: CASSQDSKRTGELFF.

This clonotype came up many times. The chain couples TRBV18 to TRBJ1-1; 7 bases agree with TRBD1. The V gene end was trimmed by 6 bases and the J gene end by 10 bases; junction bases not matched to a gene: 8. Germline CDR1 reads KGHSH; CDR2 reads LQKENI. The CDR3 contains 12 residues. The CDR3 loop reads CASSPDRAAAFF. The CDR3 region has the DNA TGTGCCAGCTCCCCTGACAGGGCGGCAGCTTTCTTT.

The V call is TRBV5-1, the J call TRBJ2-7, with 15 bases lining up with TRBD2. This CDR3 has 16 residues. Trimming took 4 bases from V and 4 from J; bases not matched to a gene: 6. Germline values: CDR1 SGHRS, CDR2 YFSETQ. CDR3 DNA: TGCGCCAGCAGCCCAGGACTAGCGGGGGGGCGGTACGAGCAGTACTTC. Translation gives CASSPGLAGGRYEQYF.

This clonotype was detected ten times or more. The chain links TRBV13 to TRBJ2-7; the match to TRBD1 covers 10 bases. Germline V gene lookup returns CDR1 PRHDT and CDR2 FYEKMQ (reference sequence). The CDR3 contains 14 residues. Trimming took 5 bases from V and 2 from J; bases not matched to a gene: 3. Here the CDR3 reads CASSHGQGAYEQYF. The CDR3 coding sequence is TGTGCCAGCAGCCACGGACAGGGGGCCTACGAGCAGTACTTC.

This clonotype was seen ten or more times. This chain joins TRBV27 and TRBJ1-1; D is undetermined. Germline CDR1 is MNHEY and CDR2 is SMNVEV (reference sequence). CDR3 length: 14 amino acids. V gave up 4 bases and J gave up 4 bases, with 13 bases separating them. DNA for the CDR3: TGTGCCAGCAGTTCACAACTGTTAAGCACTGAAGCTTTCTTT. It translates to CASSSQLLSTEAFF.

This clonotype was detected ten times or more. This chain uses TRBV12-3 or TRBV12-4 with TRBJ1-5, with TRBD1 identical over 7 bases. J lost 3 bases, V lost 8 bases, and 4 bases had no gene match. The CDR3 consists of 13 residues. The CDR3 coding sequence is TGTGCCAGCCGTGGACAGGACAATCAGCCCCAGCATTTT. Amino acids: CASRGQDNQPQHF.

This clonotype occurred many times. CDR3 DNA: TGTGCCAGCAGTTACAGTCCAGCGTATGGCTACACCTTC. Amino acid sequence: CASSYSPAYGYTF. J is TRBJ1-2 and V is TRBV6-5; D remains unclear. The V end lost 2 bases, the J end lost 5 bases, and 9 bases lay between the germline ends. Germline V gene sequence: CDR1 MNHEY, CDR2 SVGAGI. CDR3 length: 13 amino acids.

This clonotype was counted a few times. This sequence joins TRBV18 and TRBJ2-5; D not resolved. Germline-derived CDR1 and CDR2 are KGHSH and LQKENI. There are 12 residues in the CDR3. Trimming took off 3 bases at V and 5 bases at J, with 7 bases between the two ends. In nucleotides, the CDR3 is TGTGCCAGCTCACCCGCCGAGGAGACCCAGTACTTC. Its protein is CASSPAEETQYF.

This clonotype was observed at least ten times. The rearrangement joins TRBV7-3 to TRBJ2-7; D is ambiguous. Germline values: CDR1 SGHTA, CDR2 FQGTGA. This CDR3 spans 13 amino acids. The V and J ends lost 2 bases and 1 base respectively, with 6 bases between them. CDR3 loop: CASSLFGSYEQYF. As DNA, the CDR3 is TGTGCCAGCAGCTTATTCGGATCCTACGAGCAGTACTTC.

This clonotype was found many times. The J gene is TRBJ1-1, the V gene TRBV10-1, with a tentative D call TRBD1 (5 bases). V was pared by 4 bases and J by 5 bases, with 11 bases between. The CDR3 has 13 residues. Germline CDR1 reads WNHNN; CDR2 reads SYGVQD (reference sequence). CDR3 in amino acids: CASSAVGRTEAFF. The CDR3 nucleotides read TGCGCCAGCAGTGCCGTGGGACGGACTGAAGCTTTCTTT.

There are many counts of this clonotype. This rearrangement joins TRBV7-2 to TRBJ1-5; TRBD1 is a possible D gene (6 bases). V was pared by 1 base and J by 3 bases, with 13 bases between. CDR3 length: 16 amino acids. CDR1 is SGHTA and CDR2 is FQGNSA in the germline V gene. The CDR3 DNA sequence: TGTGCCAGCAGCTTAGGGCTCAGGGGATCCAATCAGCCCCAGCATTTT. Protein sequence: CASSLGLRGSNQPQHF.

The chain recombines TRBV12-5 with TRBJ1-1; D possibly corresponds to TRBD1 (6 bases). Trimming stripped 0 bases from V and 4 bases from J, with 15 bases between. The CDR3 has 16 amino acids. Germline CDR1 reads LGHNT; CDR2 reads FRNRAP. The CDR3 coding sequence is TGTGCTAGTGGTTTGGTACGGAACAGGGATTTCACTGAAGCTTTCTTT. Translation: CASGLVRNRDFTEAFF.

This clonotype occurred many times. The rearrangement uses TRBV12-5 and TRBJ1-6; D is perhaps TRBD1 (6 bases). CDR3 length: 13 residues. The germline V and J ends were trimmed by 8 bases and 8 bases, with 13 bases remaining between them. CDR1 and CDR2 from the germline V gene are LGHNT and FRNRAP. The CDR3 bases are TGTGCTAGTCGCAGGGGTTGGGATTCACCCCTCCACTTT. Translation gives CASRRGWDSPLHF.

This clonotype has a count of ten or more. V and J are TRBV2 and TRBJ1-6; D uncertain. Trimming left V 8 bases short and J 0 bases short, with 8 bases between. CDR1 SNHLY and CDR2 FYNNEI come from the germline V gene. CDR3 length equals 14 residues. The CDR3 loop is CASLLRSYNSPLHF. CDR3 bases: TGTGCCAGCCTTCTTCGCTCCTATAATTCACCCCTCCACTTT.

Turning to this clonotype: A much larger clone differs from this one at a single base, so this may be a read error. The CDR3 carries no conserved terminal phenylalanine or tryptophan, so it likely arises from a read error. V is TRBV9 and J is TRBJ1-2; 7 bases fit TRBD1. Germline CDR1 SGDLS, CDR2 YYNGEE. With 3 bases clipped from V and 3 bases from J, the junction kept 5 bases outside the gene matches. The CDR3 loop spans 14 amino acids. The CDR3, as DNA: TGTGCCAGCAGCGCCTCGGGACAGCACTATGGCTACACCTTG. Amino acid sequence: CASSASGQHYGYTL.

This clonotype occurred many times. V gene TRBV12-5 combines with J gene TRBJ2-7; D not resolved. This CDR3 contains 11 residues. With 7 bases removed from V and 4 bases from J, the gap between germline ends came to 8 bases. CDR1 LGHNT and CDR2 FRNRAP come from the germline V gene. This chain's CDR3 is CASAQAYEQYF. The CDR3 region has the DNA TGTGCTAGTGCCCAGGCGTACGAGCAGTACTTC.

This clonotype was seen many times. The rearrangement uses TRBV6-5 and TRBJ1-2; D is unclear. CDR3 length equals 13 residues. From germline, CDR1 is MNHEY and CDR2 SVGAGI. V was clipped by 0 bases and J by 7 bases, with 9 bases between them. The CDR3 DNA reads TGTGCCAGCAGTTACTCCGGGGAGGTTGGCTACACCTTC. It translates to CASSYSGEVGYTF.

This clonotype was detected ten times or more. The chain couples TRBV11-2 to TRBJ1-6; D not resolved. This CDR3 region has 15 residues. Looked up from germline, CDR1 is SGHAT and CDR2 is FQNNGV. The V end lost 4 bases, the J end lost 6 bases, and 13 bases lay between the germline ends. The CDR3, as DNA: TGTGCCAGCAGCTCCTTGAGCAGCATTAATTCACCCCTCCACTTT. Its translation is CASSSLSSINSPLHF.

As regards this clonotype: No conserved phenylalanine or tryptophan ends this CDR3, so it is likely a read error. The V call is TRBV12-3 or TRBV12-4, the J call TRBJ1-2, with 7 bases that match TRBD1. The CDR3 is made up of 14 amino acids. The V segment lost 8 bases and the J segment 4 bases; nucleotides outside the gene matches: 10. Here the CDR3 reads CASGDSDRSYGYTY. CDR3 bases: TGTGCCAGCGGGGACTCGGACAGGTCCTATGGCTACACCTAC.